The present TCR beta chain was sequenced within a study of siplizumab effects on memory and regulatory T cells. General study results and limits: Under siplizumab, alloreactive sequences traced to unstimulated CD4+ memory cells were significantly reduced. There was no confirmation of the suppressive function of proliferating Tregs from siplizumab cultures.

Germline assignment: CDR1 KGHSH and CDR2 LQKENI. This CDR3 spans 17 amino acids. With 0 bases removed from V and 5 bases from J, the gap between germline ends came to 16 bases. Each sample had 80,000 to 100,000 TCR templates assayed. Libraries were prepared by immunoSEQ multiplex PCR; TCRdb keeps only in-frame clonotypes and omits some of them. Of about 100,000 clones detected, roughly 94% appear once; the ten largest clones hold about 1.2%. Points on this clone: Its antigen is undetermined.

V and J are TRBV18 and TRBJ2-2; the D gene is possibly TRBD2 (5 bases). Material: non-Treg CD4+ T cells sorted from blood. This receptor was taken from a human donor in good health. Written as DNA, the CDR3 is TGTGCCAGCTCACCACCTTTCGAGAGGGTTGGGACCGGGGAGCTGTTTTTT. It translates to CASSPPFERVGTGELFF. Combining the CDR3 with reference TRBV18 and TRBJ2-2 gives the whole variable domain NAGVMQNPRHLVRRRGQEARLRCSPMKGHSHVYWYRQLPEEGLKFMVYLQKENIIDESGMPKERFSAEFPKEGPSILRIQQVVRGDSAAYFCASSPPFERVGTGELFFGEGSRLTVL.